What follows are 19 T cell receptor beta chains derived from one specimen sequenced in a study of cytomegalovirus exposure and HLA in healthy donors. The study ran its PCR with 60 Vbeta and 13 Jbeta primers. Here immunoSEQ multiplex PCR was the method, and the copy in TCRdb shows in-frame clones only, minus some. The sample lists 150,000 to 200,000 clones, around three quarters occurring once. Source material: PBMCs. The receptor source for this set is a woman aged 40 to 55 in good health and CMV-seronegative.

J is TRBJ2-7 and V is TRBV5-1, with a weak D call TRBD1 (5 bases). Germline lookup yields CDR1 SGHRS and CDR2 YFSETQ. The CDR3 consists of 14 residues. V gave up 0 bases and J gave up 2 bases, with 9 bases separating them. CDR3 sequence (DNA): TGCGCCAGCAGCTTGGGACAGACCCCCTACGAGCAGTACTTC. This gives the protein CASSLGQTPYEQYF. The full variable domain, rest sourced from reference TRBV5-1 and TRBJ2-7, is KAGVTQTPRYLIKTRGQQVTLSCSPISGHRSVSWYQQTPGQGLQFLFEYFSETQRNKGNFPGRFSGRQFSNSRSEMNVSTLELGDSALYLCASSLGQTPYEQYFGPGTRLTVT.

This clone was observed a few times. The V and J genes are TRBV7-9 and TRBJ1-4; D is unresolved. V was cut by 3 bases and J by 0 bases, with 8 bases left in between. Germline V lookup: CDR1 SEHNR, CDR2 FQNEAQ (reference sequence). The length of the CDR3 is 15 residues. CDR3 nucleotide sequence: TGTGCCAGCAGCTTCGGCAGCGCAACTAATGAAAAACTGTTTTTT. It codes for CASSFGSATNEKLFF.

V gene TRBV5-1 combines with J gene TRBJ1-1; 9 bases agree with TRBD1. The CDR3 contains 14 residues. Germline-derived CDR1 and CDR2 are SGHRS and YFSETQ. V trimming: 0 bases; J trimming: 8 bases; junction bases outside the gene matches: 5. CDR3 in DNA: TGCGCCAGCAGCTTGGAACCCGGGACAGGGGAAGCTTTCTTT. It codes for CASSLEPGTGEAFF.

This chain joins TRBV5-4 and TRBJ2-1, with 8 bases that match TRBD2. The CDR3 has 16 residues. V lost 0 bases and J lost 1; bases outside the gene matches: 3. Germline V gene lookup returns CDR1 SGHNT and CDR2 YYREEE (reference sequence). CDR3 DNA sequence: TGTGCCAGCAGCTTGGGCGGGACTAGGTCCTACAATGAGCAGTTCTTC. It translates to CASSLGGTRSYNEQFF.

The chain carries TRBV7-9 and TRBJ1-2; D might be TRBD1 (5 bases). The V end lost 1 base, the J end lost 1 base, and 7 bases lay between the germline ends. Germline-derived CDR1 and CDR2 are SEHNR and FQNEAQ (reference sequence). This CDR3 has 14 residues. As DNA, the CDR3 is TGTGCCAGCAGCTTAGGACAGAGTAACTATGGCTACACCTTC. Amino acids: CASSLGQSNYGYTF.

This clone has just a few counts. J is TRBJ2-3 and V is TRBV14; the D gene is possibly TRBD1 (7 bases). The CDR3 contains 15 residues. Germline-derived CDR1 and CDR2 are SGHDN and FVKESK. The V end lost 3 bases, the J end lost 4 bases, and 14 bases lay between the germline ends. The CDR3 DNA is TGTGCCAGCAGCCAGTCCAGGGGGGTCGCAGATACGCAGTATTTT. This gives the protein CASSQSRGVADTQYF.

This clone was detected once. The chain uses TRBV5-1 and TRBJ2-2; 8 bases are a match to TRBD1. Germline CDR1 SGHRS, CDR2 YFSETQ. Trimming took 4 bases from V and 9 from J; bases not matched to a gene: 8. This CDR3 has 14 amino acids. CDR3 sequence reads: CASSPGTGGRELFF. CDR3 coding DNA: TGCGCCAGCAGCCCCGGGACAGGTGGCCGGGAGCTGTTTTTT. Full variable domain (outside the CDR3, taken from reference TRBV5-1 and TRBJ2-2): KAGVTQTPRYLIKTRGQQVTLSCSPISGHRSVSWYQQTPGQGLQFLFEYFSETQRNKGNFPGRFSGRQFSNSRSEMNVSTLELGDSALYLCASSPGTGGRELFFGEGSRLTVL.

In its sample, this clone was seen once. V and J are TRBV5-1 and TRBJ2-3; 8 bases are shared with TRBD1. The ends lost 4 bases at V and 0 bases at J; junction bases unmatched: 4. The CDR3 extends over 15 amino acids. Germline V gene sequence: CDR1 SGHRS, CDR2 YFSETQ. The CDR3: CASSPGQGSTDTQYF. The DNA for the CDR3 is TGCGCCAGCAGCCCTGGACAGGGCAGCACAGATACGCAGTATTTT.

V is TRBV28 and J is TRBJ2-3; 9 nucleotides match TRBD2. The CDR3 sequence is 14 residues long. CDR1 and CDR2 (germline): MDHEN, SYDVKM. Trimming took 10 bases from V and 2 from J; bases not matched to a gene: 7. The CDR3 protein is CAIQTSGVTDTQYF. In DNA form, the CDR3 reads TGTGCCATCCAGACTAGCGGAGTCACAGATACGCAGTATTTT.

J is TRBJ2-3 and V is TRBV5-6; D unclear. V was clipped by 4 bases and J by 5 bases, with 11 bases between them. Germline values: CDR1 SGHDT, CDR2 YYEEEE. The CDR3 totals 13 residues. The CDR3 sequence is CASSATPGDTQYF. In DNA, the CDR3 is TGTGCCAGCAGCGCCACCCCGGGAGATACGCAGTATTTT.

The V call is TRBV11-3, the J call TRBJ1-2, with D maybe TRBD1 (5 bases). CDR1 is SGHNT and CDR2 is YENEEA in the germline V gene. The CDR3 is 15 residues long. V lost 1 base, J lost 5 bases, and 14 bases lay in between. Here the CDR3 reads CASSLAIPRGYGYTF. CDR3 in DNA: TGTGCCAGCAGCTTAGCTATACCTCGGGGGTATGGCTACACCTTC.

For the CDR3, the DNA is TGCAGTGCCCCACAGGGAGCCCTCCACTTT. Protein product: CSAPQGALHF. The V gene is TRBV20-1, the J gene TRBJ1-6; D may be TRBD1 (6 bases). The V gene lost 6 bases and the J gene lost 14 bases, with 11 bases spanning the gap. In germline, CDR1 is DFQATT, CDR2 SNEGSKA (reference sequence). This CDR3 contains 10 residues.

The chain couples TRBV2 to TRBJ1-1; D unclear. CDR3 length equals 15 residues. Trimming removed 1 base from V and 2 bases from J, with 11 bases in between. Germline values: CDR1 SNHLY, CDR2 FYNNEI. This chain's CDR3 is CASSEVGGLNTEAFF. As DNA, the CDR3 is TGTGCCAGCAGTGAAGTGGGAGGCCTAAACACTGAAGCTTTCTTT.

This clone was seen a handful of times. CDR3 DNA: TGTGCCAGCAGCTTAGGTCTTATATCTCCAGGGAATGAGCAGTTCTTC. It encodes CASSLGLISPGNEQFF. This sequence joins TRBV11-2 and TRBJ2-1; weak D call: TRBD1 (5 bases). The length of the CDR3 is 16 residues. Trimming shortened V by 1 base and J by 7 bases, and 17 bases separated the two germline ends. CDR1 and CDR2 from the germline V gene are SGHAT and FQNNGV.

The chain uses TRBV5-6 and TRBJ2-7; 9 bases are a match to TRBD1. V was pared by 4 bases and J by 4 bases, with 9 bases of the junction left unmatched. The CDR3 runs to 15 residues. In germline, CDR1 is SGHDT, CDR2 YYEEEE. This chain's CDR3 is CASSRPGQGRYEQYF. CDR3 nucleotides: TGTGCCAGCAGCCGACCGGGACAGGGAAGGTACGAGCAGTACTTC.

The chain recombines TRBV30 with TRBJ2-7; D perhaps matches TRBD2 (7 bases). The CDR3 consists of 15 residues. Trimming cost V 0 bases and J 0 bases, with 12 bases left between them. Germline CDR1 and CDR2: GTSNPN and SVGIG (reference sequence). The CDR3 nucleotides are TGTGCCTGGAGTGTAAGCGGGACACTCTCCTACGAGCAGTACTTC. Protein: CAWSVSGTLSYEQYF.

The V and J genes are TRBV5-8 and TRBJ2-2; the match to TRBD2 covers 8 bases. CDR1 is SGHTS and CDR2 is YDEGEE in the germline V gene. The junction had 10 bases not matched to a gene; V was cut back by 5 bases and J by 7 bases. The CDR3 is 15 residues long. DNA for the CDR3: TGTGCCAGCAGTCAAGCGGGAGAGTCGTACGGGGAGCTGTTTTTT. Its translation: CASSQAGESYGELFF. The entire variable domain, with the rest obtained from reference TRBV5-8 and TRBJ2-2, is as follows: EAGVTQSPTHLIKTRGQQATLRCSPISGHTSVYWYQQALGLGLQFLLWYDEGEERNRGNFPPRFSGRQFPNYSSELNVNALELEDSALYLCASSQAGESYGELFFGEGSRLTVL.

The V and J genes are TRBV19 and TRBJ2-7, with 8 nucleotides matching TRBD1. In germline, CDR1 is LNHDA, CDR2 SQIVND (reference sequence). The ends lost 4 bases at V and 6 bases at J; junction bases unmatched: 8. CDR3 length equals 14 residues. CDR3 nucleotide sequence: TGTGCCAGTAGTACCCGGGACAGGTCCCCCGAGCAGTACTTC. Translation: CASSTRDRSPEQYF.

V usage is TRBV5-1 and J usage is TRBJ1-1; D possibly corresponds to TRBD1 (6 bases). CDR1 is SGHRS, CDR2 YFSETQ, per germline. The CDR3 is 14 amino acids. Trimming removed 4 bases from V and 1 base from J, with 11 bases in between. The DNA of the CDR3 is TGCGCCAGCAGCGAGGGACAACAGAACACTGAAGCTTTCTTT. Amino acids: CASSEGQQNTEAFF. Looking up the rest from reference TRBV5-1 and TRBJ1-1 gives the full variable domain: KAGVTQTPRYLIKTRGQQVTLSCSPISGHRSVSWYQQTPGQGLQFLFEYFSETQRNKGNFPGRFSGRQFSNSRSEMNVSTLELGDSALYLCASSEGQQNTEAFFGQGTRLTVV.